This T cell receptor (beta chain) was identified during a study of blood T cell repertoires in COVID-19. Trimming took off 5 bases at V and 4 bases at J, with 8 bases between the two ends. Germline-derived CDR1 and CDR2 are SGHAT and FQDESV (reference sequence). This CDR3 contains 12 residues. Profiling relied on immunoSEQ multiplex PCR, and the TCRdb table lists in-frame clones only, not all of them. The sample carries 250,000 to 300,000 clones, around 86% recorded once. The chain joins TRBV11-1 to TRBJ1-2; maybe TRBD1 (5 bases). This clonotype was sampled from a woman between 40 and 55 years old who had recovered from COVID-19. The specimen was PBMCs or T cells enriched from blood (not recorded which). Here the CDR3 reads CASSDTGYGYTF. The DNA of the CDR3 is TGTGCCAGCAGCGACACAGGCTATGGCTACACCTTC.